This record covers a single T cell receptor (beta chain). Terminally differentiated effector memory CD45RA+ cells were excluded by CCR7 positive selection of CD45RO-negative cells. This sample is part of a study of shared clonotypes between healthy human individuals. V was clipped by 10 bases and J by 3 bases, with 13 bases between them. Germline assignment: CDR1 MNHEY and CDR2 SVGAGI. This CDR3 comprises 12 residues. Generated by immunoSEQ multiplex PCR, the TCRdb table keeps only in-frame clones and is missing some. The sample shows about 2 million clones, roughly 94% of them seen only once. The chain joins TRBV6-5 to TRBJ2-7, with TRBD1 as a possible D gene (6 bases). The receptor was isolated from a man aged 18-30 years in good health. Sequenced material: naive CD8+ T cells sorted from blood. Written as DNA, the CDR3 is TGTGCCACCGGGCCAGGGGACTACGAGCAGTACTTC. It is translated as CATGPGDYEQYF.